The 21 T cell receptor beta chains below come from one sample, sequenced in a study of blood T cell repertoires in COVID-19. Data came from immunoSEQ multiplex PCR; TCRdb stores just in-frame clones and leaves some out. The sample has fewer than 300,000 clones, about 83% seen once. Sequencing input: peripheral blood. The source is a woman in her forties or fifties who had recovered from COVID-19.

The table lists this clone with a few counts. This chain uses TRBV15 with TRBJ1-1; TRBD1 aligns across 11 bases. The CDR3 has 18 residues. Germline loops: CDR1 LNHNV, CDR2 YYDKDF (reference sequence). With 3 bases clipped from V and 0 bases from J, the junction kept 9 bases outside the gene matches. The CDR3 loop is CATSRFGQGAWMNTEAFF. In DNA, the CDR3 is TGTGCCACCAGCAGGTTCGGACAGGGGGCTTGGATGAACACTGAAGCTTTCTTT.

This rearrangement joins TRBV19 to TRBJ2-1; D unresolved. Looked up from germline, CDR1 is LNHDA and CDR2 is SQIVND (reference sequence). CDR3 length: 14 residues. V was clipped by 3 bases and J by 3 bases, with 9 bases between them. The CDR3 coding sequence is TGTGCCAGTAGTATTTCGGGTCTCTACAATGAGCAGTTCTTC. Residues: CASSISGLYNEQFF.

The V and J genes are TRBV27 and TRBJ2-1; 8 nucleotides line up with TRBD2. In germline, CDR1 is MNHEY, CDR2 SMNVEV (reference sequence). Unmatched junction bases numbered 5, after V lost 2 bases and J lost 8 bases. The CDR3 loop spans 14 amino acids. CDR3 sequence reads: CASSLMRGAYEQFF. In DNA, the CDR3 is TGTGCCAGCAGTTTAATGCGGGGGGCCTATGAGCAGTTCTTC.

The chain links TRBV30 to TRBJ1-4; D is unresolved. The CDR3 runs 14 residues. V lost 0 bases and J 6 bases, leaving 11 bases between the germline ends. Germline CDR1 is GTSNPN and CDR2 is SVGIG (reference sequence). This chain's CDR3 is CAWSVGGSDEKLFF. The CDR3 coding sequence is TGTGCCTGGAGTGTAGGTGGAAGCGATGAAAAACTGTTTTTT.

V and J are TRBV5-4 and TRBJ2-5, with TRBD1 as a possible D gene (5 bases). The V gene lost 4 bases and the J gene lost 2 bases, with 9 bases spanning the gap. Germline V lookup: CDR1 SGHNT, CDR2 YYREEE (reference sequence). This CDR3 region has 13 residues. The CDR3 coding sequence is TGTGCCAGCAGCCCGGACACACAAGAGACCCAGTACTTC. This codes for CASSPDTQETQYF.

The rearrangement uses TRBV4-3 and TRBJ1-2, with TRBD1 as a possible D gene (6 bases). The V end lost 1 base, the J end lost 3 bases, and 9 bases lay between the germline ends. Germline CDR1 reads LGHNA; CDR2 reads YSLEER. This CDR3 is 14 amino acids long. The CDR3 sequence: CASSQVKGDYGYTF. CDR3 nucleotide sequence: TGCGCCAGCAGCCAAGTAAAGGGGGACTATGGCTACACCTTC.

The J gene is TRBJ2-5, the V gene TRBV27; D call uncertain. The V gene lost 6 bases and the J gene lost 2 bases, with 13 bases spanning the gap. The germline CDR1 and CDR2 sequences are MNHEY and SMNVEV (reference sequence). This CDR3 has 14 residues. The CDR3 DNA follows: TGTGCCAGCAGCTATTGGGCCAATCAAGAGACCCAGTACTTC. It encodes CASSYWANQETQYF.

Points on this clone: Other DNA sequences within the sample encode an identical CDR3. The rearrangement joins TRBV28 to TRBJ2-1; tentatively, D is TRBD2 (6 bases). The CDR3 totals 12 residues. V lost 3 bases to trimming and J lost 7 bases, with 7 bases between them. Per the germline V gene, CDR1 is MDHEN and CDR2 is SYDVKM. The CDR3 region has the DNA TGTGCCAGCAGTTTTAGCGGAAATGAGCAGTTCTTC. Its protein is CASSFSGNEQFF.

This clone occurred many times. The identical CDR3 is also encoded by other nucleotide sequences in the sample. The chain joins TRBV6-2 or TRBV6-3 to TRBJ1-1, with D possibly matching TRBD1 (6 bases). The CDR3 extends over 11 amino acids. V gave up 5 bases and J gave up 5 bases, with 6 bases separating them. The germline V gene has CDR1 MNHEY and CDR2 SVGEGT. The CDR3 nucleotides are TGTGCCAGCAGTCAGGGGACTGAAGCTTTCTTT. It is translated as CASSQGTEAFF.

The chain combines TRBV19 with TRBJ1-2; D call uncertain. This CDR3 spans 17 amino acids. The V end lost 3 bases, the J end lost 8 bases, and 25 bases lay between the germline ends. Germline V lookup: CDR1 LNHDA, CDR2 SQIVND (reference sequence). The CDR3: CASSMYTPMITPWGYTF. CDR3 bases: TGTGCCAGTAGTATGTATACGCCTATGATTACCCCTTGGGGCTACACCTTC.

A single count supports this clone. The chain recombines TRBV3-1 (or the pseudogene TRBV3-2) with TRBJ1-6; weak D call: TRBD1 (5 bases). In germline, CDR1 is LGHDT, CDR2 YNNKEL (reference sequence). There are 14 residues in the CDR3. Deletions cut 4 bases from V and 5 bases from J, with 9 bases between. CDR3: CASSPRTNNSPLHF. The DNA of the CDR3 is TGTGCCAGCAGCCCCCGGACAAATAATTCACCCCTCCACTTT.

CDR3 nucleotide sequence: TGTGCCAGCAGCCAGGCTGGACTAGTCCATGAGCAGTTCTTC. This translates into CASSQAGLVHEQFF. The chain has TRBV14 and TRBJ2-1; 7 nucleotides line up with TRBD2. CDR3 size: 14 residues. With V trimmed by 3 bases and J by 8 bases, 7 bases remained unmatched. Germline V gene lookup returns CDR1 SGHDN and CDR2 FVKESK.

V gene TRBV30 combines with J gene TRBJ1-2; 7 bases are a match to TRBD1. Unmatched junction bases numbered 8, after V lost 3 bases and J lost 7 bases. CDR3 length equals 13 residues. Germline V gene lookup returns CDR1 GTSNPN and CDR2 SVGIG (reference sequence). CDR3 residues: CAWRPTGSSGYTF. In DNA form, the CDR3 reads TGTGCCTGGAGGCCGACAGGGTCAAGTGGCTACACCTTC.

The genes are TRBV3-1 (or the pseudogene TRBV3-2) and TRBJ2-1; possible D gene TRBD1, 7 bases. V was shortened by 2 bases and J by 3 bases, with 14 bases between the two germline ends. Germline V gene sequence: CDR1 LGHDT, CDR2 YNNKEL (reference sequence). The CDR3 is 16 amino acids. CDR3 protein: CASSQLRQGGYNEQFF. The DNA for the CDR3 is TGTGCCAGCAGCCAATTAAGACAGGGAGGCTACAATGAGCAGTTCTTC.

The V and J genes are TRBV10-3 and TRBJ1-2, with D hard to call. This CDR3 is built from 13 residues. Germline CDR1 ENHRY, CDR2 SYGVKD. Trimming removed 2 bases at V and 7 bases at J, with 11 bases between. The CDR3 DNA reads as TGTGCCATCAGTGAGAATCGAGAGGCTGGCTACACCTTC. It translates to CAISENREAGYTF.

This chain uses TRBV5-5 with TRBJ2-7, with D perhaps TRBD1 (5 bases). CDR3 size: 16 residues. Deletions cut 0 bases from V and 0 bases from J, with 13 bases between. The germline V gene has CDR1 SGHKS and CDR2 YYEKEE (reference sequence). This CDR3 reads CASSLVGHSTSYEQYF. The CDR3 nucleotides read TGTGCCAGCAGCTTGGTGGGGCACAGTACCTCCTACGAGCAGTACTTC.

The V gene is TRBV28, the J gene TRBJ1-1; D unresolved. The V end lost 5 bases, the J end lost 0 bases, and 13 bases lay between the germline ends. CDR3 size: 15 residues. Germline V lookup: CDR1 MDHEN, CDR2 SYDVKM. The CDR3 protein is CASSTPRVMNTEAFF. DNA for the CDR3: TGTGCCAGCAGTACCCCCCGGGTAATGAACACTGAAGCTTTCTTT. The full variable domain, rest sourced from reference TRBV28 and TRBJ1-1, is DVKVTQSSRYLVKRTGEKVFLECVQDMDHENMFWYRQDPGLGLRLIYFSYDVKMKEKGDIPEGYSVSREKKERFSLILESASTNQTSMYLCASSTPRVMNTEAFFGQGTRLTVV.

This chain joins TRBV4-3 and TRBJ2-3; D may be TRBD2 (6 bases). Per the germline V gene, CDR1 is LGHNA and CDR2 is YSLEER. V was clipped by 1 base and J by 0 bases, with 11 bases between them. This CDR3 comprises 16 residues. Here the CDR3 reads CASSQGTGVSTDTQYF. The CDR3 region has the DNA TGCGCCAGCAGCCAAGGTACGGGGGTGAGCACAGATACGCAGTATTTT.

The chain couples TRBV19 to TRBJ2-7, with 7 nucleotides matching TRBD2. The V segment lost 5 bases and the J segment 0 bases; nucleotides outside the gene matches: 13. The CDR3 has 17 residues. CDR1 and CDR2 from the germline V gene are LNHDA and SQIVND (reference sequence). The CDR3 sequence: CASSASLAGDYSYEQYF. As DNA, the CDR3 is TGTGCCAGTAGTGCATCCCTTGCGGGAGACTACTCCTACGAGCAGTACTTC.

The chain recombines TRBV3-1 (or the pseudogene TRBV3-2) with TRBJ2-1; no firm D call. This CDR3 has 11 residues. Germline CDR1 and CDR2: LGHDT and YNNKEL (reference sequence). Trimming stripped 1 base from V and 11 bases from J, with 6 bases between. The CDR3 coding sequence is TGTGCCAGCAGCCAAGGACTGAAGCAGTTCTTC. Amino acids: CASSQGLKQFF.

This chain uses TRBV6-4 with TRBJ2-3; 9 bases are shared with TRBD2. Looked up from germline, CDR1 is MRHNA and CDR2 is SNTAGT. This CDR3 is 14 amino acids long. J was trimmed by 8 bases and V by 4 bases; bases with no gene match: 7. Here the CDR3 reads CASSGLAEPPTQYF. Here the CDR3 DNA reads TGTGCCAGCAGTGGACTAGCGGAGCCCCCTACGCAGTATTTT.